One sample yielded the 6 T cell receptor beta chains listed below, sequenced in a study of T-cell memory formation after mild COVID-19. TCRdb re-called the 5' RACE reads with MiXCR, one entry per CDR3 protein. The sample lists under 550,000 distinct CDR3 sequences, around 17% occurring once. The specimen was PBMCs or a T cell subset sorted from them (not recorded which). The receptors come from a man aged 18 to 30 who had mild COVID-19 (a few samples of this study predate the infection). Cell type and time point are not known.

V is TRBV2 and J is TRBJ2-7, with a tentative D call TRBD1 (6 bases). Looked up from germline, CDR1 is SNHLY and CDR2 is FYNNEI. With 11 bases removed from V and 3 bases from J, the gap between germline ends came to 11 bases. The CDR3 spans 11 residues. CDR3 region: CAERGFYEQYV. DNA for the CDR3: TGTGCCGAGAGGGGGTTCTACGAGCAGTACGTC.

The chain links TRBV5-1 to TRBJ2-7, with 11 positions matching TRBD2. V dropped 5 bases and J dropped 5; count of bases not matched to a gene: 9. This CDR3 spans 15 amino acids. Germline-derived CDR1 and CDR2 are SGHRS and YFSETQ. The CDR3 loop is CASRLSGGARNEQYF. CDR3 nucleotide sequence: TGCGCCAGCAGGCTTAGCGGGGGGGCGAGGAACGAGCAGTACTTC. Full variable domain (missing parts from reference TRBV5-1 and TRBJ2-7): KAGVTQTPRYLIKTRGQQVTLSCSPISGHRSVSWYQQTPGQGLQFLFEYFSETQRNKGNFPGRFSGRQFSNSRSEMNVSTLELGDSALYLCASRLSGGARNEQYFGPGTRLTVT.

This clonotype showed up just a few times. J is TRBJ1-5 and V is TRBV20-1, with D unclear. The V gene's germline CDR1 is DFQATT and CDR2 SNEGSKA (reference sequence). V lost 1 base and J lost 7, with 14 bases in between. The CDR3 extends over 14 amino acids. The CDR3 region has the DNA TGCAGTGCTAGAGGCGGAGGGCGGAACCAGCCCCAGCATTTT. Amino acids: CSARGGGRNQPQHF.

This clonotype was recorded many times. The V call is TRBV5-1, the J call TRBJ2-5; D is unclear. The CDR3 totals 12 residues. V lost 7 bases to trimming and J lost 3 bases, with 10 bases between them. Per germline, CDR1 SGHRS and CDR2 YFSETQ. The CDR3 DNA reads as TGCGCCAGCTACGGTTCCAAAGAGACCCAGTACTTC. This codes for CASYGSKETQYF.

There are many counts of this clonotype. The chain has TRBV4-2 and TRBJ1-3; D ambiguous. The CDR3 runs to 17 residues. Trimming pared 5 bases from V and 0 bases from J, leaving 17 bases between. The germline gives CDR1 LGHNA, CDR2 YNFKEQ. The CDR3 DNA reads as TGTGCCAGCAGCGCCCGACGCTGGAATAACTCTGGAAACACCATATATTTT. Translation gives CASSARRWNNSGNTIYF.

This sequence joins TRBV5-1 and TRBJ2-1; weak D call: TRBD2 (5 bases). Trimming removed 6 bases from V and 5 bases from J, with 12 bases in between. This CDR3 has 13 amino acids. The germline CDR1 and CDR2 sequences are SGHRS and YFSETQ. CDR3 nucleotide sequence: TGCGCCAGCAACTTAGCGCGGGACAATGAGCAGTTCTTC. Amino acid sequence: CASNLARDNEQFF. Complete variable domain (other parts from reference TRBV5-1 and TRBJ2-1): KAGVTQTPRYLIKTRGQQVTLSCSPISGHRSVSWYQQTPGQGLQFLFEYFSETQRNKGNFPGRFSGRQFSNSRSEMNVSTLELGDSALYLCASNLARDNEQFFGPGTRLTVL.